Below are 14 T cell receptor beta chains sequenced from a single sample in a study of T cell responses to AZD1222 COVID-19 vaccine. Assay: immunoSEQ multiplex PCR; the TCRdb copy retains only in-frame clones and omits some. Here the sample spans some 100,000 clones, 70% to 90% being singletons. The source material was peripheral blood, sampled on day 0 of AZD1222 vaccination. The receptors derive from an adult in good health.

CDR3 loop: CASSLVGPQPQHF. The CDR3 bases are TGCGCCAGCAGCTTGGTAGGACCCCAGCCCCAGCATTTT. The gene calls are TRBV5-1 and TRBJ1-5; D gene unclear. V was clipped by 0 bases and J by 7 bases, with 8 bases between them. The CDR3 contains 13 residues. Germline V CDR1 and CDR2: SGHRS, YFSETQ.

This rearrangement joins TRBV2 to TRBJ1-5, with D perhaps matching TRBD1 (5 bases). The CDR3 spans 15 residues. In germline, CDR1 is SNHLY, CDR2 FYNNEI. V was trimmed by 8 bases and J by 1 base, leaving 15 bases between them. In nucleotides, the CDR3 is TGTGCCAGCCGCCTCGGGGGGGTGAGCAATCAGCCCCAGCATTTT. Its translation is CASRLGGVSNQPQHF.

The chain couples TRBV2 to TRBJ2-1, with 12 bases lining up with TRBD2. Germline loops: CDR1 SNHLY, CDR2 FYNNEI. V was pared by 4 bases and J by 5 bases, with 9 bases of the junction left unmatched. This CDR3 region has 17 residues. The CDR3 protein is CASSVTLAGGRDNEQFF. The CDR3 region has the DNA TGTGCCAGCAGTGTGACCCTAGCGGGGGGGCGCGACAATGAGCAGTTCTTC. The whole variable domain, filled in from reference TRBV2 and TRBJ2-1, reads EPEVTQTPSHQVTQMGQEVILRCVPISNHLYFYWYRQILGQKVEFLVSFYNNEISEKSEIFDDQFSVERPDGSNFTLKIRSTKLEDSAMYFCASSVTLAGGRDNEQFFGPGTRLTVL.

The V call is TRBV3-1 (or the pseudogene TRBV3-2), the J call TRBJ2-7; 9 bases are shared with TRBD2. The V and J ends lost 2 bases and 3 bases, in that order; junction bases with no gene match: 11. Per the germline V gene, CDR1 is LGHDT and CDR2 is YNNKEL (reference sequence). The CDR3 length is 17 residues. Here the CDR3 DNA reads TGTGCCAGCAGCCAATCTTTTGCGGCGGGAGGGGACTACGAGCAGTACTTC. Residues: CASSQSFAAGGDYEQYF.

This clone was observed once. The chain is built from TRBV4-1 and TRBJ1-4; possible D gene TRBD1, 5 bases. The CDR3 extends over 21 amino acids. Trimming removed 3 bases from V and 1 base from J, with 27 bases in between. Per germline, CDR1 MGHRA and CDR2 YSYEKL. CDR3 DNA: TGCGCCAGCAGCCAGGAATCTGGGGACTCAACGGGGGAAGTAACTAATGAAAAACTGTTTTTT. It encodes CASSQESGDSTGEVTNEKLFF.

CDR3: CASSATSTDTQYF. The CDR3 bases are TGTGCCAGCAGTGCGACTAGCACAGATACGCAGTATTTT. This chain connects TRBV6-2 or TRBV6-3 to TRBJ2-3, with no clear D. Germline V gene lookup returns CDR1 MNHEY and CDR2 SVGEGT. Trimming shortened V by 5 bases and J by 0 bases, and 6 bases separated the two germline ends. The CDR3 runs 13 residues.

V and J are TRBV12-3 or TRBV12-4 and TRBJ1-2, with D uncertain. Trimming pared 6 bases from V and 8 bases from J, leaving 10 bases between. CDR3 length: 11 amino acids. CDR3 residues: CASSSQRGYTF. Written as DNA, the CDR3 is TGTGCCAGCAGCTCCCAGCGGGGCTACACCTTC.

The gene calls are TRBV27 and TRBJ1-5; 7 bases match TRBD1. The CDR3 has 14 residues. The V and J ends lost 5 bases and 4 bases, in that order; junction bases with no gene match: 5. CDR1 MNHEY and CDR2 SMNVEV come from the germline V gene (reference sequence). The CDR3 DNA follows: TGTGCCAGCAGTCACAACAGGGGTAATCAGCCCCAGCATTTT. It is translated as CASSHNRGNQPQHF.

This chain connects TRBV29-1 to TRBJ2-1; 7 positions agree with TRBD2. Germline CDR1 is SQVTM and CDR2 is ANQGSEA. The CDR3 is made up of 14 amino acids. V dropped 7 bases and J dropped 6; count of bases not matched to a gene: 12. The CDR3 DNA is TGCAGCGCGAAAGATGTTCGGGGGGTCAATGAGCAGTTCTTC. Its translation is CSAKDVRGVNEQFF.

The chain combines TRBV27 with TRBJ2-7; TRBD2 matches 9 bases. Looked up from germline, CDR1 is MNHEY and CDR2 is SMNVEV (reference sequence). The CDR3 is 16 residues long. V lost 6 bases to trimming and J lost 1 base; unmatched junction nucleotides: 10. The CDR3 region has the DNA TGTGCCAGCAGCTGGGGTAGCGGGAGATCTTCCTACGAGCAGTACTTC. Translation gives CASSWGSGRSSYEQYF.

This chain links TRBV27 with TRBJ1-1; weak D call: TRBD1 (6 bases). V lost 2 bases, J lost 1 base, and 14 bases lay in between. This CDR3 is built from 16 residues. The germline V gene has CDR1 MNHEY and CDR2 SMNVEV (reference sequence). CDR3 bases: TGTGCCAGCAGTTTAATTCTGGGGGCGGCGAACACTGAAGCTTTCTTT. Protein product: CASSLILGAANTEAFF.

The chain joins TRBV12-3 or TRBV12-4 to TRBJ1-1; D remains ambiguous. The CDR3 has 12 amino acids. V gave up 7 bases and J gave up 7 bases, with 13 bases separating them. CDR3 sequence (DNA): TGTGCCAGCACCATTAGCCGGGTTGAAGCTTTCTTT. Translation gives CASTISRVEAFF.

V is TRBV5-5 and J is TRBJ1-6, with D hard to call. The CDR3 covers 15 residues. Germline CDR1 SGHKS, CDR2 YYEKEE (reference sequence). V lost 5 bases to trimming and J lost 3 bases, with 12 bases between them. CDR3 DNA sequence: TGTGCCAGCAGGCAGGAGGTCCTCTATAATTCACCCCTCCACTTT. Amino acid sequence: CASRQEVLYNSPLHF.

The sample holds one count of this clone. The rearrangement uses TRBV3-1 (or the pseudogene TRBV3-2) and TRBJ1-2; no clear D gene. Trimming removed 2 bases at V and 4 bases at J, with 8 bases between. The CDR3 runs 13 residues. Per the germline V gene, CDR1 is LGHDT and CDR2 is YNNKEL (reference sequence). The DNA for the CDR3 is TGTGCCAGCAGCCAACGGCGAGGCTATGGCTACACCTTC. It codes for CASSQRRGYGYTF.